Below are 14 T cell receptor beta chains sequenced from a single sample in a study of blood T cell repertoires in COVID-19. The protocol was immunoSEQ multiplex PCR, while the TCRdb copy is restricted to in-frame clones and leaves out a portion. The sample consists of 150,000 to 200,000 clones, about nine tenths of them appearing once. What was sequenced was peripheral blood. The source is a man between 65 and 85 years old with acute or convalescent COVID-19.

In its sample, this clone was seen once. CDR3: CATSRGLLGTGAKNTEAFF. Here the CDR3 DNA reads TGTGCCACCAGCAGGGGGCTTCTAGGGACAGGGGCCAAAAACACTGAAGCTTTCTTT. The chain has TRBV15 and TRBJ1-1; 10 nucleotides line up with TRBD1. The germline V gene encodes CDR1 LNHNV and CDR2 YYDKDF (reference sequence). V was pared by 3 bases and J by 2 bases, with 15 bases of the junction left unmatched. The CDR3 loop spans 19 amino acids. Full variable domain (rest looked up from reference TRBV15 and TRBJ1-1): DAMVIQNPRYQVTQFGKPVTLSCSQTLNHNVMYWYQQKSSQAPKLLFHYYDKDFNNEADTPDNFQSRRPNTSFCFLDIRSPGLGDTAMYLCATSRGLLGTGAKNTEAFFGQGTRLTVV.

The genes are TRBV7-9 and TRBJ1-1; D might be TRBD1 (5 bases). Germline CDR1 reads SEHNR; CDR2 reads FQNEAQ (reference sequence). Trimming shortened V by 4 bases and J by 1 base, and 16 bases separated the two germline ends. The CDR3 has 16 amino acids. CDR3 nucleotides: TGTGCCAGCAGCTATGGGGCGGTTGTGAGGAACACTGAAGCTTTCTTT. Translation gives CASSYGAVVRNTEAFF.

The chain links TRBV6-5 to TRBJ2-3; a weak D match, TRBD1 (6 bases). Germline assignment: CDR1 MNHEY and CDR2 SVGAGI. V dropped 2 bases and J dropped 5 bases, with 11 bases sitting between them. This CDR3 spans 14 amino acids. The CDR3 region has the DNA TGTGCCAGCAGTTACACACAGGGTCAAGATACGCAGTATTTT. It encodes CASSYTQGQDTQYF.

The J gene is TRBJ2-7, the V gene TRBV5-1; no firm D call. The CDR3 is 13 amino acids. Germline V gene data show CDR1 as SGHRS and CDR2 as YFSETQ. V was trimmed by 0 bases and J by 7 bases, leaving 11 bases between them. CDR3 loop: CASSLGLLQEQYF. The CDR3 DNA sequence: TGCGCCAGCAGCTTGGGGCTGCTCCAGGAGCAGTACTTC.

The V call is TRBV9, the J call TRBJ1-3; D perhaps matches TRBD1 (6 bases). The CDR3 sequence is 15 residues long. Trimming took off 4 bases at V and 6 bases at J, with 17 bases between the two ends. Looked up from germline, CDR1 is SGDLS and CDR2 is YYNGEE. The CDR3, as DNA: TGTGCCAGCAGCCCGACAGGCCGCCTTGAAAACACCATATATTTT. Residues: CASSPTGRLENTIYF.

This clone was seen only once. The chain has TRBV7-9 and TRBJ2-7; 7 positions match TRBD1. J gave up 0 bases and V 4 bases, and 9 bases lay outside the gene matches. The CDR3 runs to 16 residues. CDR1 and CDR2 (germline): SEHNR, FQNEAQ (reference sequence). The CDR3 protein is CASSSPGDSFSYEQYF. As DNA, the CDR3 is TGTGCCAGCAGCTCCCCCGGGGACAGTTTCTCCTACGAGCAGTACTTC. Variable domain in full (rest from reference TRBV7-9 and TRBJ2-7): DTGVSQNPRHKITKRGQNVTFRCDPISEHNRLYWYRQTLGQGPEFLTYFQNEAQLEKSRLLSDRFSAERPKGSFSTLEIQRTEQGDSAMYLCASSSPGDSFSYEQYFGPGTRLTVT.

The CDR3 sequence is CASGFVPLGQGAKPQHF. The CDR3 DNA reads as TGTGCTAGTGGTTTTGTACCCCTGGGACAGGGGGCAAAGCCCCAGCATTTT. The chain links TRBV12-5 to TRBJ1-5; 12 bases map to TRBD1. CDR1 and CDR2 from the germline V gene are LGHNT and FRNRAP. This CDR3 has 17 amino acids. V shed 3 bases, J shed 8 bases, and the junction held 11 bases outside the gene matches. Drawing the rest from reference TRBV12-5 and TRBJ1-5, the complete variable domain is DARVTQTPRHKVTEMGQEVTMRCQPILGHNTVFWYRQTMMQGLELLAYFRNRAPLDDSGMPKDRFSAEMPDATLATLKIQPSEPRDSAVYFCASGFVPLGQGAKPQHFGDGTRLSIL.

V gene TRBV5-4 combines with J gene TRBJ1-5; 7 bases are a match to TRBD1. CDR1 is SGHNT, CDR2 YYREEE, per germline (reference sequence). The length of the CDR3 is 16 residues. Trimming took 5 bases from V and 1 from J; bases not matched to a gene: 9. The chain's CDR3 is CASSPKEDRSNQPQHF. The CDR3 bases are TGTGCCAGCAGTCCGAAAGAGGACAGGAGCAATCAGCCCCAGCATTTT.

This sequence joins TRBV7-2 and TRBJ1-2, with unresolved D. The CDR3 length is 14 residues. Germline V lookup: CDR1 SGHTA, CDR2 FQGNSA. With 5 bases removed from V and 0 bases from J, the gap between germline ends came to 10 bases. The CDR3 DNA is TGTGCCAGCAGCCGGGGTGTAACTAACTATGGCTACACCTTC. The encoded protein is CASSRGVTNYGYTF.

The rearrangement links TRBV3-1 (or the pseudogene TRBV3-2) to TRBJ2-7; 8 bases agree with TRBD1. Germline loops: CDR1 LGHDT, CDR2 YNNKEL (reference sequence). The CDR3 is made up of 14 amino acids. Trimming at V came to 1 base and at J to 6 bases, leaving 5 bases not matched to a gene. CDR3 coding DNA: TGTGCCAGCAGCCAAGCGACAGGGGAGGTCGAGCAGTACTTC. Protein sequence: CASSQATGEVEQYF.

The rearrangement links TRBV9 to TRBJ1-5; TRBD1 aligns across 8 bases. Germline values: CDR1 SGDLS, CDR2 YYNGEE. The CDR3 spans 15 residues. J was trimmed by 4 bases and V by 4 bases; bases with no gene match: 7. Here the CDR3 DNA reads TGTGCCAGCAGCTCAGGGGGCGCGGTGAATCAGCCCCAGCATTTT. This codes for CASSSGGAVNQPQHF.

The chain recombines TRBV27 with TRBJ2-1; D not resolved. The germline V and J ends were trimmed by 5 bases and 5 bases, with 7 bases remaining between them. The V gene's germline CDR1 is MNHEY and CDR2 SMNVEV (reference sequence). This CDR3 is 12 amino acids long. The CDR3 reads CASSDKHNEQFF. Here the CDR3 DNA reads TGTGCCAGCAGTGACAAACACAATGAGCAGTTCTTC.

The chain combines TRBV7-9 with TRBJ1-1; the match to TRBD1 covers 7 bases. Trimming took 5 bases from V and 0 from J; bases not matched to a gene: 6. This CDR3 comprises 15 residues. Germline CDR1 SEHNR, CDR2 FQNEAQ (reference sequence). The chain's CDR3 is CASSLWDSLNTEAFF. CDR3 coding DNA: TGTGCCAGCAGCCTATGGGACAGTCTGAACACTGAAGCTTTCTTT.

The J gene is TRBJ2-5, the V gene TRBV11-2; D may be TRBD1 (5 bases). The CDR3 has 14 residues. V was trimmed by 2 bases and J by 7 bases, leaving 14 bases between them. Germline V CDR1 and CDR2: SGHAT, FQNNGV. The CDR3 here is CASSLLQVDPTQYF. The CDR3 coding sequence is TGTGCCAGCAGCTTATTACAGGTAGACCCGACCCAGTACTTC.